This T cell receptor (beta chain) appears in the sequencing data of a study of blood T cell repertoires in COVID-19. Study-wide background: Collection of acute and convalescent COVID-19 samples took place in the United States, Italy and Spain. T cells, B-cell-depleted T cells, or PBMCs provided the cDNA or gDNA that served as material.

This CDR3 has 15 residues. V lost 6 bases to trimming and J lost 3 bases; unmatched junction nucleotides: 8. Germline-derived CDR1 and CDR2 are MDHEN and SYDVKM. Enrolled during active infection, Seattle patients were then followed longitudinally. Per the authors' pipeline: Reference gene primer amplification gave estimated nucleated cell counts. This table comes from immunoSEQ multiplex PCR, and its TCRdb copy is limited to in-frame clones, with some not included. That table gives V, J and clone size, and the DNA gave D and trimming. The sample holds approximately 300,000 clones, approximately 84% seen once.

The sequence was obtained from an older person with COVID-19, enrolled during active disease. The chain joins TRBV28 to TRBJ2-7; 10 bases match TRBD1. Sequencing was carried out using peripheral blood. CDR3 loop: CASSRTGTGDYEQYF. CDR3 bases: TGTGCCAGCAGCCGTACCGGGACAGGGGACTACGAGCAGTACTTC.